The 25 T cell receptor beta chains below all came from one sample that was sequenced in a study of beta chain features in type 1 diabetes. All of the isolated RNA was reverse transcribed, so expressed TCRB transcripts were sequenced. Profiling relied on immunoSEQ multiplex PCR, and the TCRdb table lists in-frame clones only, not all of them. Of about 170,000 clones listed, roughly 8% are singletons. Points from the study as a whole: Among all four CD4+ subsets, Type 1 diabetes patients had TCRB CDR3s that were moderately but significantly shorter.

These TCRs are of unknown antigen specificity. Material: central memory CD4+ T cells from blood. The receptors here all came from a woman in her thirties or forties with type 1 diabetes.

This clone was observed a single time. The rearrangement joins TRBV6-5 to TRBJ1-1; the D gene is possibly TRBD1 (6 bases). This CDR3 has 13 amino acids. Per the germline V gene, CDR1 is MNHEY and CDR2 is SVGAGI. V lost 5 bases, J lost 4 bases, and 11 bases lay in between. The DNA for the CDR3 is TGTGCCAGCAGTGAACAGGGTTCCACTGAAGCTTTCTTT. Translated, it gives CASSEQGSTEAFF.

The sample holds a few counts of this clone. J is TRBJ2-1 and V is TRBV6-6; 8 bases are shared with TRBD1. This CDR3 spans 14 amino acids. Losses at the gene ends were 7 bases for V and 7 bases for J; bases not matched to a gene: 9. CDR1 is MNHNY, CDR2 SVGAGI, per germline (reference sequence). The chain's CDR3 is CASTAGTGQNEQFF. In DNA, the CDR3 is TGTGCCAGCACCGCCGGGACAGGACAAAATGAGCAGTTCTTC.

This clone has a handful of counts. The CDR3 DNA reads TGTGCCAGCAGCTTGCGCCTTTCCCTAGCGGGCAATGAGCAGTTCTTC. Translated: CASSLRLSLAGNEQFF. The chain couples TRBV11-2 to TRBJ2-1; 8 positions agree with TRBD2. Germline V CDR1 and CDR2: SGHAT, FQNNGV. V lost 3 bases, J lost 6 bases, and 10 bases stayed unmatched. The CDR3 totals 16 residues.

This clone was seen a few times. The chain carries TRBV9 and TRBJ2-5; 9 positions agree with TRBD2. In germline, CDR1 is SGDLS, CDR2 YYNGEE. Germline trimming cut 6 bases from V and 3 bases from J; bases unmatched to any gene: 6. CDR3 length: 14 amino acids. DNA of the CDR3: TGTGCCAGCACCCAAGGACTAGCGAAAGAGACCCAGTACTTC. This translates into CASTQGLAKETQYF.

The chain is built from TRBV6-5 and TRBJ2-7, with D possibly matching TRBD2 (5 bases). The CDR3 covers 12 residues. With 6 bases removed from V and 5 bases from J, the gap between germline ends came to 11 bases. The germline V gene has CDR1 MNHEY and CDR2 SVGAGI. The CDR3: CASSSDGDEQYF. The CDR3 region has the DNA TGTGCCAGCAGCTCCGACGGGGACGAGCAGTACTTC.

Comments on this clone: This sample includes further DNA sequences coding for the same CDR3. J is TRBJ2-5 and V is TRBV7-2, with D possibly TRBD2 on 5 matching bases. Germline loops: CDR1 SGHTA, CDR2 FQGNSA. The CDR3 consists of 13 residues. Trimming left V 0 bases short and J 3 bases short, with 5 bases between. The CDR3 coding sequence is TGTGCCAGCAGCTTAGCGAGGGAAGAGACCCAGTACTTC. This gives the protein CASSLAREETQYF.

This clone was observed a few times. This rearrangement joins TRBV4-1 to TRBJ1-4; no clear D gene. V gave up 1 base and J gave up 7 bases, with 13 bases separating them. Per the germline V gene, CDR1 is MGHRA and CDR2 is YSYEKL. This CDR3 spans 15 amino acids. The CDR3 DNA reads TGCGCCAGCAGCCAAGGGCCCCCCGAGCGTGAAAAACTGTTTTTT. Its protein is CASSQGPPEREKLFF.

The J gene is TRBJ2-5, the V gene TRBV27; no reliable D call. Germline-derived CDR1 and CDR2 are MNHEY and SMNVEV (reference sequence). V was cut by 3 bases and J by 5 bases, with 10 bases left in between. The CDR3 length is 13 residues. CDR3 sequence reads: CASSLGRWETQYF. The DNA for the CDR3 is TGTGCCAGCAGTTTGGGCAGGTGGGAGACCCAGTACTTC.

This chain connects TRBV28 to TRBJ1-4; 9 positions agree with TRBD1. The ends lost 6 bases at V and 8 bases at J; junction bases unmatched: 10. CDR3 length equals 15 residues. Germline V CDR1 and CDR2: MDHEN, SYDVKM. The CDR3 coding sequence is TGTGCCAGCAGGGTCGCGGGACAGGGACGCGAAAAACTGTTTTTT. It encodes CASRVAGQGREKLFF.

This clone has a handful of counts. V is TRBV18 and J is TRBJ2-3; weak D call: TRBD2 (5 bases). The V and J ends lost 3 bases and 6 bases respectively, with 7 bases between them. CDR3 size: 12 residues. Germline assignment: CDR1 KGHSH and CDR2 LQKENI. The CDR3 DNA reads TGTGCCAGCTCACCCATAGCGGATACGCAGTATTTT. Its translation: CASSPIADTQYF.

The rearrangement joins TRBV6-5 to TRBJ1-5; possibly TRBD1 for D (6 bases). The germline CDR1 and CDR2 sequences are MNHEY and SVGAGI. The CDR3 length is 13 residues. The ends were cut back, 6 bases at V and 4 bases at J, with 10 bases in the middle. As DNA, the CDR3 is TGTGCCAGCAGCCTTCAGGGGAATCAGCCCCAGCATTTT. Translation gives CASSLQGNQPQHF.

The sample holds a few counts of this clone. V is TRBV6-1 and J is TRBJ1-6, with a weak D call TRBD1 (5 bases). The germline gives CDR1 MNHNS, CDR2 SASEGT. The germline V and J ends were trimmed by 5 bases and 6 bases, with 14 bases remaining between them. The CDR3 covers 15 residues. CDR3 region: CASSPPGVLNSPLHF. The CDR3 DNA reads as TGTGCCAGCAGTCCCCCGGGGGTACTTAATTCACCCCTCCACTTT.

This clone was recorded a few times. The gene calls are TRBV7-2 and TRBJ1-5; D may be TRBD1 (5 bases). The CDR3 sequence is 13 residues long. Germline loops: CDR1 SGHTA, CDR2 FQGNSA. Trimming left V 8 bases short and J 4 bases short, with 12 bases between. The CDR3 loop reads CASGEGHNQPQHF. The CDR3 region has the DNA TGTGCCAGCGGGGAGGGGCATAATCAGCCCCAGCATTTT.

This clone was observed a handful of times. The chain employs TRBV20-1 and TRBJ1-1; D may be TRBD1 (5 bases). The germline V and J ends were trimmed by 4 bases and 9 bases, with 9 bases remaining between them. The CDR3 runs 10 residues. Per germline, CDR1 DFQATT and CDR2 SNEGSKA (reference sequence). The CDR3 DNA reads TGCAGTGCTAAGACAGTGAAAGCTTTCTTT. Translation gives CSAKTVKAFF.

CDR3 sequence: CASSYRARDTQYF. The CDR3 DNA reads TGTGCCAGCAGCTACAGGGCGAGAGATACGCAGTATTTT. V usage is TRBV7-2 and J usage is TRBJ2-3; D might be TRBD1 (6 bases). V dropped 4 bases and J dropped 5 bases, with 10 bases sitting between them. This CDR3 is 13 amino acids long. Germline V gene sequence: CDR1 SGHTA, CDR2 FQGNSA.

This clone was picked up a small number of times. V gene TRBV10-3 combines with J gene TRBJ2-3; D is perhaps TRBD2 (7 bases). The germline gives CDR1 ENHRY, CDR2 SYGVKD. V gave up 2 bases and J gave up 2 bases, with 17 bases separating them. The CDR3 is made up of 17 amino acids. The CDR3 nucleotides are TGTGCCATCAGTGAGGGACCCCCCGGGGGGCCCACAGATACGCAGTATTTT. Translating it yields CAISEGPPGGPTDTQYF.

The J gene is TRBJ1-3, the V gene TRBV5-6; D uncertain. In germline, CDR1 is SGHDT, CDR2 YYEEEE. V lost 5 bases to trimming and J lost 4 bases, with 13 bases between them. The CDR3 sequence is 14 residues long. CDR3 sequence: CASSLSRRGNTIYF. CDR3 nucleotides: TGTGCCAGCAGTTTGTCCAGGAGGGGAAACACCATATATTTT. Together with reference TRBV5-6 and TRBJ1-3, the CDR3 gives the full variable domain: DAGVTQSPTHLIKTRGQQVTLRCSPKSGHDTVSWYQQALGQGPQFIFQYYEEEERQRGNFPDRFSGHQFPNYSSELNVNALLLGDSALYLCASSLSRRGNTIYFGEGSWLTVV.

This clone was seen a handful of times. The genes are TRBV9 and TRBJ2-3; a possible D gene is TRBD1 (6 bases). The CDR3 length is 16 residues. Trimming removed 4 bases from V and 0 bases from J, with 15 bases in between. Germline CDR1 SGDLS, CDR2 YYNGEE. CDR3 residues: CASSPSPGASTDTQYF. The CDR3 DNA reads TGTGCCAGCAGCCCCAGTCCAGGGGCCAGCACAGATACGCAGTATTTT.

This clone showed up just a few times. The chain carries TRBV25-1 and TRBJ2-3, with D maybe TRBD2 (5 bases). The CDR3 spans 15 residues. Trimming pared 7 bases from V and 6 bases from J, leaving 20 bases between. Germline CDR1 MGHDK, CDR2 SYGVNS. CDR3: CASMSHGEGADTQYF. The CDR3 coding sequence is TGTGCCAGCATGTCACACGGTGAGGGAGCGGATACGCAGTATTTT. Full variable domain (remainder filled in from reference TRBV25-1 and TRBJ2-3): EADIYQTPRYLVIGTGKKITLECSQTMGHDKMYWYQQDPGMELHLIHYSYGVNSTEKGDLSSESTVSRIRTEHFPLTLESARPSHTSQYLCASMSHGEGADTQYFGPGTRLTVL.

This clone was observed a few times. The J gene is TRBJ2-3, the V gene TRBV18; D perhaps matches TRBD2 (6 bases). CDR3 length: 13 residues. V shed 4 bases and J shed 4 bases, with 9 bases lying between them. The germline gives CDR1 KGHSH, CDR2 LQKENI. DNA of the CDR3: TGTGCCAGCTCACGGGACTCACCAGATACGCAGTATTTT. Translating it yields CASSRDSPDTQYF.

The CDR3 region is CATSIGSVSGEQYF. The CDR3 nucleotides read TGTGCCACCTCGATAGGGAGTGTCTCCGGCGAGCAGTACTTC. This sequence joins TRBV30 and TRBJ2-7, with D perhaps matching TRBD2 (5 bases). This CDR3 contains 14 residues. Germline V gives CDR1 GTSNPN, CDR2 SVGIG (reference sequence). V lost 8 bases, J lost 6 bases, and 23 bases lay in between.

This clone was observed a few times. The rearrangement joins TRBV7-2 to TRBJ2-1, with a tentative D call TRBD2 (6 bases). This CDR3 has 15 residues. The germline CDR1 and CDR2 sequences are SGHTA and FQGNSA. Trimming left V 4 bases short and J 2 bases short, with 12 bases between. The DNA of the CDR3 is TGTGCCAGCAGCTCGGGAGCCGCCGCCTACAATGAGCAGTTCTTC. As protein: CASSSGAAAYNEQFF.

This clone was seen a handful of times. The chain joins TRBV28 to TRBJ2-7; 9 bases align to TRBD1. Germline V CDR1 and CDR2: MDHEN, SYDVKM. This CDR3 spans 18 amino acids. The ends lost 5 bases at V and 4 bases at J; junction bases unmatched: 18. The CDR3 coding sequence is TGTGCCAGCAGTCTCGGACAGGGGAGAGCGGCTACCTCATACGAGCAGTACTTC. This translates into CASSLGQGRAATSYEQYF.

In its sample, this clone was seen a few times. This chain joins TRBV7-2 and TRBJ2-7, with D possibly being TRBD2 (6 bases). Germline loops: CDR1 SGHTA, CDR2 FQGNSA. The CDR3 is 17 amino acids. V was pared by 4 bases and J by 2 bases, with 21 bases between. The CDR3 loop reads CASSSGISGGSAYEQYF. In DNA form, the CDR3 reads TGTGCCAGCAGCTCGGGAATTAGCGGAGGAAGCGCCTACGAGCAGTACTTC.

This chain uses TRBV5-1 with TRBJ2-7, with D maybe TRBD2 (5 bases). CDR1 and CDR2 (germline): SGHRS, YFSETQ. Between the trimmed V and J ends, which lost 4 bases and 5 bases, there was a span of 13 bases. The CDR3 length is 13 residues. CDR3 nucleotides: TGCGCCAGCAGCGGCGGGCTGAGGGACGAGCAGTACTTC. This encodes CASSGGLRDEQYF.